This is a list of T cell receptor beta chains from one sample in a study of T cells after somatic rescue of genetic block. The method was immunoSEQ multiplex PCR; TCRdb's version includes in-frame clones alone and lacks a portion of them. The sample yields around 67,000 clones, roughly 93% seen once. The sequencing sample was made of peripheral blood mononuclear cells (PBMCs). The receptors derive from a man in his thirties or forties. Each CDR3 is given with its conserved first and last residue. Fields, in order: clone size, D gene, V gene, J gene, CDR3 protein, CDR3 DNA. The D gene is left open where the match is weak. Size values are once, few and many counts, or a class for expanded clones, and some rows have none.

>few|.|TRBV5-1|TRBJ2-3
CASSLDTASTDTQYF
TGCGCCAGCAGCTTGGATACGGCTAGCACAGATACGCAGTATTTT
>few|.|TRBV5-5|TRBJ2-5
CASSLLDETQYF
TGTGCCAGCAGCTTATTGGACGAGACCCAGTACTTC
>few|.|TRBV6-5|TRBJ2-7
CASSYDWASNPYEQYF
TGTGCCAGCAGTTACGATTGGGCATCCAACCCCTACGAGCAGTACTTC
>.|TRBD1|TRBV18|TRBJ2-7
CASSQPGQGTYEQYF
TGTGCCAGCTCGCAACCGGGACAGGGGACGTACGAGCAGTACTTC
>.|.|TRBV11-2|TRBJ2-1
CASSLDLEQFF
TGTGCCAGCAGCTTAGACCTTGAGCAGTTCTTC
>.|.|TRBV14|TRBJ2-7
CASSQGIYEQYF
TGTGCCAGCAGCCAAGGTATATACGAGCAGTACTTC
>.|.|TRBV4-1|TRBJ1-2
CASSQDFTGGEGYTF
TGCGCCAGCAGCCAAGATTTTACGGGGGGCGAAGGCTACACCTTC
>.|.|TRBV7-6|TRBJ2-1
CASSSGRNNEQFF
TGTGCCAGCAGCTCCGGACGAAACAATGAGCAGTTCTTC
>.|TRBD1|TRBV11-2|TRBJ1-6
CASSLATDRGRESPLHF
TGTGCCAGCAGCTTAGCGACCGACAGGGGGCGAGAATCACCCCTCCACTTT
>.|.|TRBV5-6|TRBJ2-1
CASGRGPYNEQFF
TGTGCCAGCGGTCGGGGACCCTACAATGAGCAGTTCTTC
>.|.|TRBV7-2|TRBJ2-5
CASTFNRGTQYF
TGTGCCAGCACCTTCAATCGAGGGACCCAGTACTTC
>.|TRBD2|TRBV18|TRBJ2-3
CASSPLGTSGRTIRTDTQYF
TGTGCCAGCTCACCCCTGGGAACTAGCGGGAGAACTATTAGGACAGATACGCAGTATTTT
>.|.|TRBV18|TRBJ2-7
CASSPGAREEQYF
TGTGCCAGCTCACCGGGAGCCCGGGAGGAGCAGTACTTC
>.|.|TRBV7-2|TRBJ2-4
CASSVGGSKNIQYF
TGTGCCAGCAGCGTCGGGGGATCCAAAAACATTCAGTACTTC
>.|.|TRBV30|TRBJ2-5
CAWSGGVETQYF
TGTGCCTGGAGTGGGGGGGTGGAGACCCAGTACTTC